There are many counts of the clone carrying this TCR beta chain. Its antigen is currently unknown. The junction had 2 bases not matched to a gene; V was cut back by 0 bases and J by 6 bases. The CDR3 is made up of 14 amino acids. CDR1 is SGHAT and CDR2 is FQNNGV in the germline V gene. Uncontrolled infection, other autoimmune disease, pregnancy or lactation led to exclusion. The sample is drawn from a study of T cells in Graves' hyperthyroidism and ophthalmopathy. The study, taken as a whole, reports: Most thyroid clonotypes that were expanded above 0.001 also turned up in blood. Ophthalmopathy onset followed model prediction by a median approximately 6.2 months.

Authors of the study amplified TCR beta CDR3 regions from RNA transcripts. Initially, a first-round RT-PCR of the TCR CDR3 employed the HTBI primer set. TCRdb itself ran the multiplex PCR reads through MiXCR, one entry per CDR3 protein. The profile shows approximately 690,000 distinct CDR3 sequences, 20% of them singletons. The TCR was taken from a man aged 25 to 40 with Graves' ophthalmopathy. J is TRBJ2-7 and V is TRBV11-2, with 10 positions matching TRBD2. Sample: blood. The CDR3 DNA reads TGTGCCAGCAGCTTAGAGCCTAGCGGGAGCGAGCAGTACTTC. Protein product: CASSLEPSGSEQYF.